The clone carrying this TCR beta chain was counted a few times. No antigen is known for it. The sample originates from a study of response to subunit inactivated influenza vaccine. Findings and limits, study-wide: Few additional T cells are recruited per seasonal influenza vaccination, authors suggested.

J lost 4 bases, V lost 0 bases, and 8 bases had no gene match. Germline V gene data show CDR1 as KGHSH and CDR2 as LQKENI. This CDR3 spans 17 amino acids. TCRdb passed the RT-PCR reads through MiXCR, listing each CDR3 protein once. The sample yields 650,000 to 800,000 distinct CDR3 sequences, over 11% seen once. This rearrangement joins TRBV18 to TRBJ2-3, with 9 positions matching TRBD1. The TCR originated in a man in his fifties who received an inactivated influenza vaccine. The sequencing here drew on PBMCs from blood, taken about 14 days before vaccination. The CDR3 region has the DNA TGTGCCAGCTCACCACCGGTGGGACAGGGTGCCCCAGATACGCAGTATTTT. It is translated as CASSPPVGQGAPDTQYF. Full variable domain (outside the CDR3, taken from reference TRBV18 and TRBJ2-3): NAGVMQNPRHLVRRRGQEARLRCSPMKGHSHVYWYRQLPEEGLKFMVYLQKENIIDESGMPKERFSAEFPKEGPSILRIQQVVRGDSAAYFCASSPPVGQGAPDTQYFGPGTRLTVL.